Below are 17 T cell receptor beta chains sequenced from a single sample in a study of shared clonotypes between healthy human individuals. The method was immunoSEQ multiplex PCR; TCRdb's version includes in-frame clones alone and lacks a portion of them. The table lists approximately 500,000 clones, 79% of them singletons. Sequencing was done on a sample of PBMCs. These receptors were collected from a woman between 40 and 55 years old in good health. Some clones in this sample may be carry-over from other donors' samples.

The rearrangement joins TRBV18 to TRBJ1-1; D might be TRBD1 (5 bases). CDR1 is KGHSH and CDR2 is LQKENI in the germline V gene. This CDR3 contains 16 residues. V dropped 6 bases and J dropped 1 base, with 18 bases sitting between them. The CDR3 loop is CASSLRGGSGNTEAFF. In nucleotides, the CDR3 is TGTGCCAGCTCCCTCCGTGGGGGATCAGGGAACACTGAAGCTTTCTTT.

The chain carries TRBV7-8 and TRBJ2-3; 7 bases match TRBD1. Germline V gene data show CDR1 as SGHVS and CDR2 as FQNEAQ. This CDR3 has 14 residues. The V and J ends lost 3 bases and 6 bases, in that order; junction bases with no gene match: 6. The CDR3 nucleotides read TGTGCCAGCAGCTTGGGGGACAGTCGGGATACGCAGTATTTT. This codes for CASSLGDSRDTQYF.

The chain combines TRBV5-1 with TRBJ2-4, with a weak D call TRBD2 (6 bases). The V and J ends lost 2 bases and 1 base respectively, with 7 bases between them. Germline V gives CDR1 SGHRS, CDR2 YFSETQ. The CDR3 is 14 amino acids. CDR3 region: CASSFGGAKNIQYF. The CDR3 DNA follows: TGCGCCAGCAGCTTCGGAGGGGCCAAAAACATTCAGTACTTC.

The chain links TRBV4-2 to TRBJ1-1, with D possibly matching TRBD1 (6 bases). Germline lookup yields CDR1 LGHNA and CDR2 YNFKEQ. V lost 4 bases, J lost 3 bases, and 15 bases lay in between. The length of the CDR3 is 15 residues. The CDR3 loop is CASSLVQGSDTEAFF. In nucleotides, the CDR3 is TGTGCCAGCAGCCTAGTACAGGGTTCCGACACTGAAGCTTTCTTT.

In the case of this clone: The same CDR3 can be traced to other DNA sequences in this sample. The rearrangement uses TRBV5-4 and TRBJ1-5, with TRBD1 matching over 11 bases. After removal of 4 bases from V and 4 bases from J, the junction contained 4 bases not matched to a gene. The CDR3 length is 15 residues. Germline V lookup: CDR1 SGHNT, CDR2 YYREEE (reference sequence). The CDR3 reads CASSPGTGGNQPQHF. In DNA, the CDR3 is TGTGCCAGCAGCCCCGGGACAGGGGGAAATCAGCCCCAGCATTTT.

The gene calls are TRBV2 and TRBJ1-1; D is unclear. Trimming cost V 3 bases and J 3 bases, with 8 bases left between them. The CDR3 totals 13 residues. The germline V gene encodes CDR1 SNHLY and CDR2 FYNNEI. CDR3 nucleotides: TGTGCCAGCAGTGATTGGGGTTACACTGAAGCTTTCTTT. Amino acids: CASSDWGYTEAFF. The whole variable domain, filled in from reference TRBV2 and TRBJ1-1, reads EPEVTQTPSHQVTQMGQEVILRCVPISNHLYFYWYRQILGQKVEFLVSFYNNEISEKSEIFDDQFSVERPDGSNFTLKIRSTKLEDSAMYFCASSDWGYTEAFFGQGTRLTVV.

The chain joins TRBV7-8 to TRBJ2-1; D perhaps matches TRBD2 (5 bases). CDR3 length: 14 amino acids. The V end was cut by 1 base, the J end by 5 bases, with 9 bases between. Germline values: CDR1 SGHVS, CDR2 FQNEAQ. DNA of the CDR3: TGTGCCAGCAGCTTAGTGGTCGGGAACAATGAGCAGTTCTTC. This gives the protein CASSLVVGNNEQFF.

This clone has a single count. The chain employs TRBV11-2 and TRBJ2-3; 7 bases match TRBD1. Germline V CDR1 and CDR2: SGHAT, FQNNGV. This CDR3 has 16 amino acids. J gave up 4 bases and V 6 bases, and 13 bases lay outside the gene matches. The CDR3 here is CASSLGMTGLADTQYF. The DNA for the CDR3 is TGTGCCAGCAGTCTGGGGATGACAGGGCTCGCAGATACGCAGTATTTT.

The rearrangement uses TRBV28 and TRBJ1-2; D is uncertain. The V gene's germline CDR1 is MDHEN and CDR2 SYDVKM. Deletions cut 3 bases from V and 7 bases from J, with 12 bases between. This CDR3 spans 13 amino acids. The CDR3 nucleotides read TGTGCCAGCAGTTTGCAGCCGGCTTCTGGCTACACCTTC. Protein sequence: CASSLQPASGYTF.

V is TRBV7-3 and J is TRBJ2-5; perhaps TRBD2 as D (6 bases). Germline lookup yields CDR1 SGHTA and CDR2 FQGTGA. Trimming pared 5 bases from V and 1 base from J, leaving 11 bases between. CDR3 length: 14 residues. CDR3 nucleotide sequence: TGTGCCAGCAGCCCGATCGGGGGCCAAGAGACCCAGTACTTC. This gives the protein CASSPIGGQETQYF.

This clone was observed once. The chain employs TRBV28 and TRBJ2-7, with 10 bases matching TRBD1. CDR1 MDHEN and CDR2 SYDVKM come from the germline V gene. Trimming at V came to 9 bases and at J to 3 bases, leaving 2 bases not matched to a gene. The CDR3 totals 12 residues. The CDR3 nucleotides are TGTGCCAGTGGACAGGGGGACTACGAGCAGTACTTC. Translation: CASGQGDYEQYF.

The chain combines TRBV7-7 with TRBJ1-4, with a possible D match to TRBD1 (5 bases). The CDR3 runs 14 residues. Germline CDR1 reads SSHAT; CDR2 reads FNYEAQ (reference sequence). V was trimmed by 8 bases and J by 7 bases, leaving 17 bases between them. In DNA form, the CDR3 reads TGTGCCAGCCCTGTAGGGGCGGGAAGTGAAAAACTGTTTTTT. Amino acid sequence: CASPVGAGSEKLFF.

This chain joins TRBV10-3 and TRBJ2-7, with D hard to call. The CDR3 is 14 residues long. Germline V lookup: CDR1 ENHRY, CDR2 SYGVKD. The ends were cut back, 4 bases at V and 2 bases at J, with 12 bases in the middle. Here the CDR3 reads CAISALSLPYEQYF. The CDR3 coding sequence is TGTGCCATCAGTGCTCTTAGCCTTCCCTACGAGCAGTACTTC.

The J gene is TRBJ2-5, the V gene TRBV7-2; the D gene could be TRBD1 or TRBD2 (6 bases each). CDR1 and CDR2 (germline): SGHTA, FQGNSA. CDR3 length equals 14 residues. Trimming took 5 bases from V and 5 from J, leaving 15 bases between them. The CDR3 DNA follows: TGTGCCAGCAGCGTTAACGGGGGCCCCGAGACCCAGTACTTC. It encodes CASSVNGGPETQYF. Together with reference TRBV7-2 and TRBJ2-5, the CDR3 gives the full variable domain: GAGVSQSPSNKVTEKGKDVELRCDPISGHTALYWYRQSLGQGLEFLIYFQGNSAPDKSGLPSDRFSAERTGGSVSTLTIQRTQQEDSAVYLCASSVNGGPETQYFGPGTRLLVL.

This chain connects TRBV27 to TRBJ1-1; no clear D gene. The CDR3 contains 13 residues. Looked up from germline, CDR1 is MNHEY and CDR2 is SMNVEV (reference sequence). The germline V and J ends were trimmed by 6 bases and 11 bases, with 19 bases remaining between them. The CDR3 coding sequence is TGTGCCAGCAGGTCCCTCGGCGGCCGGAGGGCTTTCTTT. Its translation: CASRSLGGRRAFF.

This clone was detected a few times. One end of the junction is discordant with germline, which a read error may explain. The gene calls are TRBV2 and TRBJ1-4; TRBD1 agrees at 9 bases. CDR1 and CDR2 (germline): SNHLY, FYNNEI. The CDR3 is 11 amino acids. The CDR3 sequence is CASRIRDRVYF. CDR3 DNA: TGTGCCAGCAGGATCCGGGACAGGGTATATTTT.

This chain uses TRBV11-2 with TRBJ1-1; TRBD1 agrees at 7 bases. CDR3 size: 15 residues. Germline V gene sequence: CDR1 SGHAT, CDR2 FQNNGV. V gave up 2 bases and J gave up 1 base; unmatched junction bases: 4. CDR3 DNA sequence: TGTGCCAGCAGCTTAAACCACAGGGGGAACACTGAAGCTTTCTTT. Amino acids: CASSLNHRGNTEAFF.